The present T cell receptor (beta chain) was sequenced within a study of cytomegalovirus exposure and HLA in healthy donors. Study observations and caveats: What a later analysis reportedly showed was that an Asian-associated ancestry cluster had fewer N-insertions than the approximately 670-donor mean.

Concerning this clone: Antigen specificity is unknown.

This PCR relied on a set of 60 Vbeta primers and 13 Jbeta primers. Libraries were prepared by immunoSEQ multiplex PCR; TCRdb keeps only in-frame clonotypes and omits some of them. The sample lists hundreds of thousands of clones; over 75% were seen once. Germline-derived CDR1 and CDR2 are LNHDA and SQIVND (reference sequence). This CDR3 contains 14 residues. Trimming shortened V by 4 bases and J by 4 bases, and 13 bases separated the two germline ends. The sequencing input was PBMCs. V and J are TRBV19 and TRBJ1-2, with unresolved D. The source is a boy aged 5-17 years in good health and CMV-seronegative. The CDR3 sequence is CASSTVSAPYGYTF. DNA of the CDR3: TGTGCCAGTAGTACGGTCAGCGCGCCCTATGGCTACACCTTC.